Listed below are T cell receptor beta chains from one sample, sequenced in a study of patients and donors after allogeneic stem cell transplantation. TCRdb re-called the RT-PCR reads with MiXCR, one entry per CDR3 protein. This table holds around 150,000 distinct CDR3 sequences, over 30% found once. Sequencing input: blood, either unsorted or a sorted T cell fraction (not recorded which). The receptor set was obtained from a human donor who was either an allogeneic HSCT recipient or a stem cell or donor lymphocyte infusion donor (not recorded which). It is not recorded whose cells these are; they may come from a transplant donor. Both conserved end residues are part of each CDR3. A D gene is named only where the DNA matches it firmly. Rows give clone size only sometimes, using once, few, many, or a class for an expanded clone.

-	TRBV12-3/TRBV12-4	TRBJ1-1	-	TGTGCCAGCAGTTTAGCGGGGATAGCTGAAGCTTTCTTT	CASSLAGIAEAFF
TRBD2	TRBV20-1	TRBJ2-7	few	TGCAGTGCGCCCCGGACTAGCGGGGGGGTCTACGAGCAGTACTTC	CSAPRTSGGVYEQYF
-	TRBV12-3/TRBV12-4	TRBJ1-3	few	TGTGCCAGCAGCTTTCATCACAGGGCTGATGACTCTGGAAACACCATATATTTT	CASSFHHRADDSGNTIYF
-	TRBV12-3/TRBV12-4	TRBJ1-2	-	TGTGCCAGCAGCCCGCTTAGGGGGATCTATGGCTACACCTTC	CASSPLRGIYGYTF
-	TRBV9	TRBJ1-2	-	TGTGCCAGCAGCATAGGGTTGATAGGGGACCGGTATGGCTACACCTTC	CASSIGLIGDRYGYTF
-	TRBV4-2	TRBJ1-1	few	TGTGCCAGCAGCCGCGTCCCGGACAGCAACACTGAAGCTTTCTTT	CASSRVPDSNTEAFF
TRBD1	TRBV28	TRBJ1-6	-	TGTGCCAGCAGTTTCCCGGACAGGGGAGGTTCACCCCTCCACTTT	CASSFPDRGGSPLHF
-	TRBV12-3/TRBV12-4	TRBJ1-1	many	TGTGCCAGCAGTTTGGAGGGTTCAGACACTGAAGCTTTCTTT	CASSLEGSDTEAFF
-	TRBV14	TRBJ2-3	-	TGTGCCAGCAGCCAACCCAGGCTCCCTCATACGCAGTATTTT	CASSQPRLPHTQYF
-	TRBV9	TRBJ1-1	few	TGTGCCAGCAGCCCAGGGGAAGCCAACACTGAAGCTTTCTTT	CASSPGEANTEAFF
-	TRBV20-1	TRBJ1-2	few	TGCAGTGCCAGGTCAACAGGGAGTACCCTGTTC	CSARSTGSTLF
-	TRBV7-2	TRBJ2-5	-	TGTGCCAGCAGCTTAACGCCAATTCACGGGGAGACCCAGTACTTC	CASSLTPIHGETQYF
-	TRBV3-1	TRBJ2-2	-	TGTGCCAGCAGCCAACACAGCGGGTCCGGGGAGCTGTTTTTT	CASSQHSGSGELFF
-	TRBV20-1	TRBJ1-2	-	TGCAGTGGCTTGGGGCAGGCTGATAACTATGGCTACACCTTC	CSGLGQADNYGYTF
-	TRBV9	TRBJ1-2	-	TGTGCCACTGCACACGGGGCGGGCCTTTATGGCTACACCTTC	CATAHGAGLYGYTF
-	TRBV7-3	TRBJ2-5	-	TGTGCCAGCGGAAGGGGGGGCGGAGAGACCCAGTACTTC	CASGRGGGETQYF
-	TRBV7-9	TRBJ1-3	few	TGTGCCAGCAACAAATCCCCGGGACATCGCTCTGGAAACACCATATATTTT	CASNKSPGHRSGNTIYF
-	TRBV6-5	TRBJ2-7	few	TGTGCCAGCAGTACCGGACAGAACGAGCAGTACTTC	CASSTGQNEQYF
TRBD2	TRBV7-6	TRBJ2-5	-	TGTGCCAGCAGCCCAAGCGGGGGGAACCAAGAGACCCAGTACTTC	CASSPSGGNQETQYF
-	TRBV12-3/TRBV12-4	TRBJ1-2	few	TGTGCCAGCAGACCAACAGGACAACCTAACTATGGCTACACCTTC	CASRPTGQPNYGYTF
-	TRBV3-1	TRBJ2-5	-	TGTGCCAGCAGCCAGAGTGGGGGTAGGCGAGAGACCCAGTACTTC	CASSQSGGRRETQYF
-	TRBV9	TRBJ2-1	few	TGTGCCAGCAGCATGGGTGGGACGGGGTACAATGAGCAGTTCTTC	CASSMGGTGYNEQFF
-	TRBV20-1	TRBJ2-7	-	TGCAGTGCTCCGCGGAGGACAGTCTACGAGCAGTACTTC	CSAPRRTVYEQYF
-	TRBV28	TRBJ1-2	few	TGTGCCAGCAGTCCGGGCCCGACGGGGGGCTACACCTTC	CASSPGPTGGYTF
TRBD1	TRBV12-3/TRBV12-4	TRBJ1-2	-	TGTGCCAGCACCTTAGGACAGGGGGGTAGCTACACCTTC	CASTLGQGGSYTF
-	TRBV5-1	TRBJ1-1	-	TGCGCCAGCAGACTGACAGAGCCGAACACTGAAGCTTTCTTT	CASRLTEPNTEAFF
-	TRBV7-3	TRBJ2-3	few	TGTGCCAGCAGCTTAAACGGCCCTAGCACAGATACGCAGTATTTT	CASSLNGPSTDTQYF
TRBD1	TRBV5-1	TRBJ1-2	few	TGCGCCAGCAGCTATTCGGACAGGGGACCCTATGGCTACACCTTC	CASSYSDRGPYGYTF
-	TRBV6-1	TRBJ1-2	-	TGTGCCAGCAGTGTGGAGTTGCACTATGGCTACACCTTC	CASSVELHYGYTF
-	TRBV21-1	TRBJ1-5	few	TGTGCCAGCAGCAAAGTCTGGCAGGGCTCTGGGGCCCAGCATTTT	CASSKVWQGSGAQHF
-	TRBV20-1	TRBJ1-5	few	TGCAGTGCTAGAGAAGCGGGTACCAGGCAGCCCCAGCATTTT	CSAREAGTRQPQHF
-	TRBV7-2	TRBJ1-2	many	TGTGCCAGCAGCTTAGAGCCCCGGTTGGGGAATGGCTACACCTTC	CASSLEPRLGNGYTF
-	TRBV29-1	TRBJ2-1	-	TGCAGCGTTGCGACTGTGGGCAATGAGCAGTTCTTC	CSVATVGNEQFF
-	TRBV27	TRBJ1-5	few	TGTGCCAGCAGTCCTCGGGACCTGAATCAGCCCCAGCATTTT	CASSPRDLNQPQHF
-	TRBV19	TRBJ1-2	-	TGTGCCAGTAGTATCGAGACAGGATTTGCCGGTGGCTACACCTTC	CASSIETGFAGGYTF
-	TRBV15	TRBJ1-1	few	TGTGCCACCAGCTTTCGTGCGGGCGAGTCTTTCTTT	CATSFRAGESFF
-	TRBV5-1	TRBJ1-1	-	TGCGCCAGCAGCTTAAACCGGGACAATGGAAACACTGAAGCTTTCTTT	CASSLNRDNGNTEAFF
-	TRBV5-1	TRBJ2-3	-	TGCGCCAGCAGCTCCGGGGTGGGAATTACAGATACGCAGTATTTT	CASSSGVGITDTQYF
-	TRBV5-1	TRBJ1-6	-	TGCGCCAGCAGCCGGAAGGACATCCGGAGCTCCTATAATTCACCCCTCCACTTT	CASSRKDIRSSYNSPLHF
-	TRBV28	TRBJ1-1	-	TGTGCCAGCAGCCTAACCCTCACTGAAGCTTTCTTT	CASSLTLTEAFF
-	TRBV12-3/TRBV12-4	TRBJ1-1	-	TGTGCCAGCAGTTCGGGGGTTTTGACCACTGAAGCTTTCTTT	CASSSGVLTTEAFF
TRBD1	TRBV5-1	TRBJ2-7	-	TGCGCCAGCAGCTACCAGGACAGGGGGTACGAGCAGTACTTC	CASSYQDRGYEQYF
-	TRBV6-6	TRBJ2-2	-	TGTGCCAGCACATTCGGACCTGCGGGGGAGCTGTTTTTT	CASTFGPAGELFF
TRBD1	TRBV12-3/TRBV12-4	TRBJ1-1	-	TGTGCCAGCAGTTTGGAGGGGGCAGACACTGAAGCTTTCTTT	CASSLEGADTEAFF
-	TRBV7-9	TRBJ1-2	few	TGTGCCAGCAGTCAGGACGAGATCCATGGCTACACCTTC	CASSQDEIHGYTF
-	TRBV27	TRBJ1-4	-	TGTGCCAGCAGGGCTTCCAACGAAAAACTGTTTTTT	CASRASNEKLFF
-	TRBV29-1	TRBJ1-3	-	TGCAGCGTTGAGCTCAGAAACACCATATATTTT	CSVELRNTIYF